This T cell receptor (beta chain) was sequenced in a study of cytomegalovirus exposure and HLA in healthy donors. Findings and caveats of the study: According to an earlier analysis, most TCR beta V segments yielded productive rearrangements about 87% or about 30% of the time. Several of the most significant clusters were apparently associated with common viral pathogens in a later analysis.

PCR employed 60 Vbeta and 13 Jbeta primers. Repertoires were generated with immunoSEQ multiplex PCR, while TCRdb's copy carries only in-frame clones and drops some. Among around 160,000 clones listed, around two thirds were seen once. On this clone: Its specificity is not known.

The V gene end was trimmed by 1 base and the J gene end by 9 bases; junction bases not matched to a gene: 8. CDR3 length equals 16 residues. Germline V gene data show CDR1 as SGDLS and CDR2 as YYNGEE. The receptor was isolated from a woman younger than 35 in good health and CMV-seronegative. V usage is TRBV9 and J usage is TRBJ2-1; 12 bases are a match to TRBD1. The sequenced sample consisted of PBMCs. The CDR3 loop is CASSVYRDRGPGEQFF. The DNA of the CDR3 is TGTGCCAGCAGCGTATACCGGGACAGGGGGCCGGGTGAGCAGTTCTTC.